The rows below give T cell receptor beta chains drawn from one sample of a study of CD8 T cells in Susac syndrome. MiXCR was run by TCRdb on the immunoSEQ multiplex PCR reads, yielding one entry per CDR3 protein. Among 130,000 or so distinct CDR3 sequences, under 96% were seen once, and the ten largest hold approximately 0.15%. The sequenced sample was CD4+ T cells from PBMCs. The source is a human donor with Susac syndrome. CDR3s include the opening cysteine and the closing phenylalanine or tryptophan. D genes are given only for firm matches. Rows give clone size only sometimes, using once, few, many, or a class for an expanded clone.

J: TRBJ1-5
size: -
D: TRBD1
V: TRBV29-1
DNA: TGCAGCGTTGCACAGGGGCGCGATCAGCCCCAGCATTTT
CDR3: CSVAQGRDQPQHF

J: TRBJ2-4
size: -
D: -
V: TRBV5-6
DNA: TGTGCCAGCAGCTACGGAGGGGGGGTCAAAAACATTCAGTACTTC
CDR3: CASSYGGGVKNIQYF

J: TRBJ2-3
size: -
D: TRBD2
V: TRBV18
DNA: TGTGCCAGCTCAATGAGGACTAGCGGGAGCACAGATACGCAGTATTTT
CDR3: CASSMRTSGSTDTQYF

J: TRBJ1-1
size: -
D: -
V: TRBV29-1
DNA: TGCAGCGTTGGGCTTACATTGAACACTGAAGCTTTCTTT
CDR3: CSVGLTLNTEAFF

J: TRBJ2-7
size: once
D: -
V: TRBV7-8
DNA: TGTGCCAGCAGCTCTCCGGACATGCTCGGCGAGCAGTACTTC
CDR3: CASSSPDMLGEQYF

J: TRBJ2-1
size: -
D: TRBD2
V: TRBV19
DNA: TGTGCCAGTAGGCCTCTAGCGGGAGCATTCGGGCAGTTCTTC
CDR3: CASRPLAGAFGQFF

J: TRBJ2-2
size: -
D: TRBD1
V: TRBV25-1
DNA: TGTGCCAGCAGGACAGGGGCGGCCGGGGAGCTGTTTTTT
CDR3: CASRTGAAGELFF

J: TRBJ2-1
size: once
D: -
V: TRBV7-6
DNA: TGTGCCAGCGGATTCGGGTACGAGCAGTTCTTC
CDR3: CASGFGYEQFF

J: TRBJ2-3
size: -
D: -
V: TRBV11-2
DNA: TGTGCCAGCAGCCCAGCAGATACGCAGTATTTT
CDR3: CASSPADTQYF

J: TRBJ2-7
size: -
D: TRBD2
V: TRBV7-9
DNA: TGTGCCAGCAGCGGGAGCGGGAGTCCCTACGAGCAGTACTTC
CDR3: CASSGSGSPYEQYF

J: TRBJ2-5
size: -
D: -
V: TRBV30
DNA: TGTGCCTGGAGTAAAGGGGCGGATCAAGAGACCCAGTACTTC
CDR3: CAWSKGADQETQYF

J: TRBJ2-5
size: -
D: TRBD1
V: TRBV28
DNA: TGTGCCAGCAGTTTTTGGGGGGACAGGGGCCAGACCCAGTACTTC
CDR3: CASSFWGDRGQTQYF

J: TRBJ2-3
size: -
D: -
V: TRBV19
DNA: TGTGCCAGTAAGCCGAGCTACTTCACAGATACGCAGTATTTT
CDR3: CASKPSYFTDTQYF

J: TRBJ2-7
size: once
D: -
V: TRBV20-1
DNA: TGCAGTGCCAATCTAGGGGACACCTACGAGCAGTACTTC
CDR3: CSANLGDTYEQYF

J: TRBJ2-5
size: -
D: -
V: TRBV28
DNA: TGTGCCAGCACCCTCCGGACCGGAACCCAAGAGACCCAGTACTTC
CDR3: CASTLRTGTQETQYF

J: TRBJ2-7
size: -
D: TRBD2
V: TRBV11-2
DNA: TGTGCCAGCAGCTTAGGATCGGGAGGGCCTCGAGAGCAGTACTTC
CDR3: CASSLGSGGPREQYF

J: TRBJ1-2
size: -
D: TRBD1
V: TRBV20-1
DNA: TGCAGTGCTAGAACAGGGGATCCCTATGGCTACACCTTC
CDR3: CSARTGDPYGYTF

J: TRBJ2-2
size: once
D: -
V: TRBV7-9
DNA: TGTGCCAGCAGCTACAGGGGGGAGCTGTTTTTT
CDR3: CASSYRGELFF

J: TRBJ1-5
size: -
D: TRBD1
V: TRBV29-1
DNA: TGCAGCGTTCGACAGGGGGGCGCGAGCAATCAGCCCCAGCATTTT
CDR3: CSVRQGGASNQPQHF

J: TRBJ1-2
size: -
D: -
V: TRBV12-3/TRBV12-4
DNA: TGTGCCAGCAGTTTAGCACACCACCGAGGCTACACCTTC
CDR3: CASSLAHHRGYTF

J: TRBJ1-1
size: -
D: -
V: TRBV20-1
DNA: TGCAGTGCTAGAGTTCCGGGACCCGAAGCTTTCTTT
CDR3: CSARVPGPEAFF

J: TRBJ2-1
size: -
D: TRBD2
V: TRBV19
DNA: TGTGCCAGTAGTCCACTAGCGGGGCAGCAGTTCTTC
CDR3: CASSPLAGQQFF

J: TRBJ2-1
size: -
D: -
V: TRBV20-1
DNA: TGCAGTGCTCAAGATGTATTAACGGACTTCGCGTACAATGAGCAGTTCTTC
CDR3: CSAQDVLTDFAYNEQFF

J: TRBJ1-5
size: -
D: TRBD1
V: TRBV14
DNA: TGTGCCAGCAGCCTACAGGGGGGACCCCAGCATTTT
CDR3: CASSLQGGPQHF

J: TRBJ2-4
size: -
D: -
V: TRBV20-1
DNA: TGCAGTGCTAGAGATCTTGTAAGGAACATTCAGTACTTC
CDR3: CSARDLVRNIQYF

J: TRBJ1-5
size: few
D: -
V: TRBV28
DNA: TGTGCCAGCAGTGTCCTCAATCAGCCCCAGCATTTT
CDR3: CASSVLNQPQHF

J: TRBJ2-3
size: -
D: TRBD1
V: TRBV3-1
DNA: TGTGCCAGCAGGCTCACAGGGGGCACAGATACGCAGTATTTT
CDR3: CASRLTGGTDTQYF

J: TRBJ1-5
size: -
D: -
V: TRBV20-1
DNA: TGCAGTGCTAGGGGGGGGGAATCTAATCAGCCCCAGCATTTT
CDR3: CSARGGESNQPQHF

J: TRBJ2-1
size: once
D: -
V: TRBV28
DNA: TGTGCCAGCGGCACGGCTTACAATGAGCAGTTCTTC
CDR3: CASGTAYNEQFF

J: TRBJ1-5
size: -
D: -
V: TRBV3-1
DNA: TGTGCCAGCAGCCCAACCCGTAATCAGCCCCAGCATTTT
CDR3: CASSPTRNQPQHF

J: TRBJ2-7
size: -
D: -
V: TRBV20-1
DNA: TGCAGTGCTTTTCAGGACAGCCATACCTACGAGCAGTACTTC
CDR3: CSAFQDSHTYEQYF

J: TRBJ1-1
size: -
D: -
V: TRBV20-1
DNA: TGCAGTGCTGGACCATCAAAAAGCGCGAGAGCTTTCTTT
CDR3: CSAGPSKSARAFF

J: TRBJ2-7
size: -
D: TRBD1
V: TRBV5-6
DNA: TGTGCCAGCAGATCGACAGGGACCTACGAGCAGTACTTC
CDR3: CASRSTGTYEQYF

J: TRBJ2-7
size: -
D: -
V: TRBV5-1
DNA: TGCGCCAGCAGCACCGCCAAAGCGGGCGCCACCTACGAGCAGTACTTC
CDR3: CASSTAKAGATYEQYF

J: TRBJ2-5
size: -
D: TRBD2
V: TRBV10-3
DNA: TGTGCCACCTCGGGACTAGCGAACCAAGAGACCCAGTACTTC
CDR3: CATSGLANQETQYF

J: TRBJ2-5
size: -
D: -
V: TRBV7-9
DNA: TGTGCCAGCAGCCACCTTGTTGGGGGAGTGGAGACCCAGTACTTC
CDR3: CASSHLVGGVETQYF